One sample yielded the 20 T cell receptor beta chains listed below, sequenced in a study of human T cells and chemical hapten exposure (dated by TCRdb to the early 2020s). This specimen's time point label, interpreted: patch test 3, about 24 weeks after DPC sensitization. Interpreted using the paper, the treatment or condition label stands for: therapeutic diphenylcyclopropenone sensitization with weekly scalp DPC. The receptor library was made with RACE. TCRdb records NextSeq 500 as the sequencer. The public reads were reprocessed in TCRdb via fastp at Q25 and MiXCR, keeping in-frame beta chains. A single entry per CDR3 protein holds the most common genes and DNA from its merged rows. The sample includes 70,000 or so distinct CDR3 sequences, with approximately 12% observed a single time. The top ten hold about 1.5% of the sample. The source was whole blood, collected in connection with sensitization to the hapten diphenylcyclopropenone (DPC). The receptors were gathered from a woman in her fifties or sixties with alopecia areata. Some clones in this sample may be carry-over from other donors' samples.

The chain combines TRBV7-8 with TRBJ2-1; D call uncertain. CDR1 is SGHVS, CDR2 FQNEAQ, per germline. The CDR3 has 15 amino acids. Trimming removed 2 bases at V and 7 bases at J, with 15 bases between. The CDR3 region has the DNA TGTGCCAGCAGCTTAAGATACCTAGTTAGTAATGAGCAGTTCTTC. Translated: CASSLRYLVSNEQFF.

The chain carries TRBV5-1 and TRBJ2-7; D is unresolved. The V and J ends lost 2 bases and 1 base respectively, with 7 bases between them. Germline V gives CDR1 SGHRS, CDR2 YFSETQ. The CDR3 consists of 13 residues. Here the CDR3 DNA reads TGCGCCAGCAGCTTAAGTAGATCCTACGAGCAGTACTTC. Amino acids: CASSLSRSYEQYF.

The chain employs TRBV29-1 and TRBJ1-1; no definite D call. The CDR3 consists of 12 residues. Trimming pared 4 bases from V and 4 bases from J, leaving 10 bases between. The germline V gene encodes CDR1 SQVTM and CDR2 ANQGSEA. CDR3 sequence: CSVVGLGTEAFF. CDR3 in DNA: TGCAGCGTTGTGGGGTTAGGCACTGAAGCTTTCTTT.

This clonotype came up many times. This chain links TRBV9 with TRBJ2-2; TRBD2 might be the D (6 bases). The germline V gene encodes CDR1 SGDLS and CDR2 YYNGEE. Trimming cost V 0 bases and J 0 bases, with 9 bases left between them. The CDR3 runs 16 residues. CDR3 loop: CASSVGPGANTGELFF. DNA of the CDR3: TGTGCCAGCAGCGTAGGTCCGGGGGCGAACACCGGGGAGCTGTTTTTT.

The chain employs TRBV7-9 and TRBJ2-1; 9 bases line up with TRBD2. Germline loops: CDR1 SEHNR, CDR2 FQNEAQ (reference sequence). The CDR3 covers 17 residues. V was clipped by 7 bases and J by 0 bases; unmatched bases: 10. The CDR3 reads CASIHGTSQSSYNEQFF. The CDR3 bases are TGTGCCAGCATCCATGGGACTAGCCAAAGCTCCTACAATGAGCAGTTCTTC. The full variable domain, completed using reference TRBV7-9 and TRBJ2-1, is DTGVSQNPRHKITKRGQNVTFRCDPISEHNRLYWYRQTLGQGPEFLTYFQNEAQLEKSRLLSDRFSAERPKGSFSTLEIQRTEQGDSAMYLCASIHGTSQSSYNEQFFGPGTRLTVL.

This clonotype occurred a few times. The V and J genes are TRBV7-2 and TRBJ2-7; TRBD2 matches 10 bases. V gave up 5 bases and J gave up 0 bases; unmatched junction bases: 4. This CDR3 comprises 15 residues. Germline-derived CDR1 and CDR2 are SGHTA and FQGNSA. CDR3 nucleotide sequence: TGTGCCAGCAGCGCGACTAGCGGGTCCTCCTACGAGCAGTACTTC. Translating it yields CASSATSGSSYEQYF.

This clonotype was counted a few times. V is TRBV7-9 and J is TRBJ1-2, with D perhaps matching TRBD1 (5 bases). CDR3 length equals 16 residues. Trimming removed 1 base from V and 3 bases from J, with 15 bases in between. Per the germline V gene, CDR1 is SEHNR and CDR2 is FQNEAQ (reference sequence). The CDR3 sequence is CASSLVPRGADYGYTF. DNA for the CDR3: TGTGCCAGCAGCTTAGTCCCGAGGGGCGCAGACTATGGCTACACCTTC.

V is TRBV12-3 or TRBV12-4 and J is TRBJ1-1; D is ambiguous. The V and J ends lost 3 bases and 11 bases respectively, with 19 bases between them. The CDR3 is made up of 14 amino acids. The CDR3 sequence: CASSFGEFRTMAFF. CDR3 nucleotide sequence: TGTGCCAGCAGTTTCGGGGAGTTTAGAACGATGGCTTTCTTT.

The chain employs TRBV7-2 and TRBJ1-1; unclear D gene. Trimming left V 5 bases short and J 3 bases short, with 7 bases between. Germline CDR1 SGHTA, CDR2 FQGNSA. This CDR3 spans 12 amino acids. For the CDR3, the DNA is TGTGCCAGCAGCCACGATTACACTGAAGCTTTCTTT. Translating it yields CASSHDYTEAFF.

In this sample, this clonotype turned up many times. This chain links TRBV18 with TRBJ2-7; TRBD2 might be the D (6 bases). Trimming cost V 3 bases and J 5 bases, with 8 bases left between them. CDR1 is KGHSH, CDR2 LQKENI, per germline. This CDR3 region has 12 residues. The CDR3 DNA sequence: TGTGCCAGCTCACCCGGCGGGGACGAGCAGTACTTC. Its protein is CASSPGGDEQYF.

There are many counts of this clonotype. The V call is TRBV29-1, the J call TRBJ2-3, with 8 positions matching TRBD2. This CDR3 spans 15 amino acids. J was trimmed by 1 base and V by 4 bases; bases with no gene match: 7. The germline V gene has CDR1 SQVTM and CDR2 ANQGSEA. CDR3 sequence (DNA): TGCAGCGTTGTTTTTGGTAGCGGGGGCACAGATACGCAGTATTTT. Translation: CSVVFGSGGTDTQYF.

This clonotype was observed a few times. The rearrangement uses TRBV5-1 and TRBJ2-7; D not resolved. Germline CDR1 is SGHRS and CDR2 is YFSETQ. There are 14 residues in the CDR3. With 0 bases removed from V and 5 bases from J, the gap between germline ends came to 12 bases. The CDR3 spells CASSLVPPVNEQYF. DNA for the CDR3: TGCGCCAGCAGCTTGGTGCCGCCGGTAAACGAGCAGTACTTC.

This sequence joins TRBV28 and TRBJ2-1; possible D gene TRBD2, 5 bases. V was trimmed by 6 bases and J by 10 bases, leaving 16 bases between them. The CDR3 totals 13 residues. CDR1 is MDHEN and CDR2 is SYDVKM in the germline V gene. CDR3 nucleotides: TGTGCCAGCAGAGATGCGCGGCCGGGGGAGCAGTTCTTC. Translation gives CASRDARPGEQFF.

This clonotype was recorded many times. The junction does not match germline at one end; this may be a read error. The chain is built from TRBV7-6 and TRBJ1-5; D not resolved. The germline gives CDR1 SGHVS, CDR2 FNYEAQ. CDR3 length equals 9 residues. CDR3 loop: CASRTGGRF. Here the CDR3 DNA reads TGTGCCAGCAGAACTGGTGGACGTTTT.

The sample holds many counts of this clonotype. The chain combines TRBV12-3 or TRBV12-4 with TRBJ2-7; D possibly corresponds to TRBD1 (6 bases). The CDR3 consists of 12 residues. Trimming cost V 7 bases and J 0 bases, with 7 bases left between them. The CDR3 sequence: CASTDSSYEQYF. The CDR3, as DNA: TGTGCCAGCACGGACAGCTCCTACGAGCAGTACTTC.

This clonotype was seen ten or more times. The CDR3 nucleotides are TGTGCCAGCAGCTTAGGGAAGTTGGGGTCTAACTATGGCTACACCTTC. Residues: CASSLGKLGSNYGYTF. The V call is TRBV7-9, the J call TRBJ1-2; D is undetermined. The CDR3 has 16 amino acids. Germline-derived CDR1 and CDR2 are SEHNR and FQNEAQ (reference sequence). The germline V and J ends were trimmed by 1 base and 0 bases, with 12 bases remaining between them.

This clonotype was observed many times. V gene TRBV7-2 combines with J gene TRBJ2-1, with 8 bases fitting TRBD2. Germline lookup yields CDR1 SGHTA and CDR2 FQGNSA. V was pared by 0 bases and J by 2 bases, with 3 bases of the junction left unmatched. There are 16 residues in the CDR3. CDR3 region: CASSLASGATYNEQFF. CDR3 nucleotides: TGTGCCAGCAGCTTAGCTAGCGGGGCCACCTACAATGAGCAGTTCTTC.

The chain links TRBV7-9 to TRBJ2-3; 9 bases line up with TRBD1. CDR1 is SEHNR, CDR2 FQNEAQ, per germline (reference sequence). The CDR3 has 15 amino acids. The V gene end was trimmed by 5 bases and the J gene end by 5 bases; junction bases not matched to a gene: 8. This CDR3 reads CASSPPGQGGDTQYF. DNA for the CDR3: TGTGCCAGCAGCCCACCGGGACAGGGTGGAGATACGCAGTATTTT.

This clonotype came up many times. The chain carries TRBV19 and TRBJ2-1; 7 nucleotides agree with TRBD1. The CDR3 consists of 17 residues. With V trimmed by 1 base and J by 8 bases, 14 bases remained unmatched. Germline V gene lookup returns CDR1 LNHDA and CDR2 SQIVND (reference sequence). Here the CDR3 reads CASSIGSGGFRIDEQFF. The CDR3 DNA reads TGTGCCAGTAGTATAGGTTCAGGGGGATTCCGTATCGATGAGCAGTTCTTC. Based on the CDR3 plus reference TRBV19 and TRBJ2-1, the full variable domain is DGGITQSPKYLFRKEGQNVTLSCEQNLNHDAMYWYRQDPGQGLRLIYYSQIVNDFQKGDIAEGYSVSREKKESFPLTVTSAQKNPTAFYLCASSIGSGGFRIDEQFFGPGTRLTVL.

This rearrangement joins TRBV4-1 to TRBJ2-3; D might be TRBD2 (7 bases). Trimming left V 1 base short and J 2 bases short, with 16 bases between. The V gene's germline CDR1 is MGHRA and CDR2 YSYEKL. The CDR3 has 17 amino acids. Here the CDR3 reads CASSQVPGGLNTDTQYF. The CDR3 DNA reads TGCGCCAGCAGCCAAGTCCCGGGGGGCCTAAACACAGATACGCAGTATTTT.